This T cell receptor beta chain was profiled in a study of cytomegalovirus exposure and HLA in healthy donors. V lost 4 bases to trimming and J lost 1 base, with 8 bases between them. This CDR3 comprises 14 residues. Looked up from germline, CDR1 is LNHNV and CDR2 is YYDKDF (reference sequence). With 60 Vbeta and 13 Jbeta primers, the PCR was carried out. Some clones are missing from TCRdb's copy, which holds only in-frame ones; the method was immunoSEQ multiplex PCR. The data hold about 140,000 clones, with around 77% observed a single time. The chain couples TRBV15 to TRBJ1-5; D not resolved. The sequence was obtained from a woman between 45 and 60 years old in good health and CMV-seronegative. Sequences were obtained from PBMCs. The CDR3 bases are TGTGCCACCAGCATTTCAGGCAGCAATCAGCCCCAGCATTTT. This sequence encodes CATSISGSNQPQHF.